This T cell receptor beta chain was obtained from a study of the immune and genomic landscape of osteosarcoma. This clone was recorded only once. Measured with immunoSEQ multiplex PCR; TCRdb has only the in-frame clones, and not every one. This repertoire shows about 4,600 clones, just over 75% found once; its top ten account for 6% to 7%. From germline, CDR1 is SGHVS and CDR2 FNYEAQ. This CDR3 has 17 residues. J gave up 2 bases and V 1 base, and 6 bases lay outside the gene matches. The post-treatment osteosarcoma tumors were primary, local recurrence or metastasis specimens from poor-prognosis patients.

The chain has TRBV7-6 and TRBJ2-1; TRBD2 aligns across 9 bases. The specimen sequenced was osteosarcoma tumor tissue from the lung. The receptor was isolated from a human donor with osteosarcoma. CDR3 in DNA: TGTGCCAGCAGCTTAGACCCCCTAGCGGGAACCTACAATGAGCAGTTCTTC. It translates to CASSLDPLAGTYNEQFF.